A selection of T cell receptor beta chains follows, all from one sample in a study of beta chain features in type 1 diabetes. Data came from immunoSEQ multiplex PCR; TCRdb stores just in-frame clones and leaves some out. Found here are around 340,000 clones, 8% of them singletons; the top ten hold around 0.45%. Sequencing was performed on central memory CD4+ T cells from blood. The receptors stem from a woman between 18 and 29 years old in good health. The CDR3 runs from the conserved cysteine through the conserved F or W. Fields, in order: J gene, clone size, D gene, V gene, CDR3 protein, CDR3 DNA. A D gene is named only where the DNA matches it firmly. Clone sizes are given selectively: once, few, many, or a class where the clone is expanded.

>TRBJ1-2|.|.|TRBV29-1
CSVEDRLFGGLHYGYTF
TGCAGCGTTGAAGATCGTTTGTTTGGAGGGCTACACTATGGCTACACCTTC
>TRBJ2-2|few|.|TRBV9
CASRGDLYTGELFF
TGTGCCAGCAGAGGGGACTTATATACCGGGGAGCTGTTTTTT
>TRBJ1-6|many|.|TRBV7-9
CASSPQGLPLHF
TGTGCCAGCAGCCCCCAGGGCTTACCCCTCCACTTT
>TRBJ2-3|.|.|TRBV7-8
CASSWGIQSTDTQYF
TGTGCCAGCAGCTGGGGGATACAGAGCACAGATACGCAGTATTTT
>TRBJ2-7|.|TRBD1|TRBV7-2
CASSLTGTVTYEQYF
TGTGCCAGCAGCTTAACCGGGACAGTCACCTACGAGCAGTACTTC
>TRBJ2-1|.|TRBD2|TRBV6-5
CASSLDGTRTEQFF
TGTGCCAGCAGTTTGGACGGGACTAGAACTGAGCAGTTCTTC
>TRBJ2-5|few|TRBD1|TRBV29-1
CSVERDRGTSRTQYF
TGCAGCGTTGAGAGGGACAGGGGTACCTCTCGGACCCAGTACTTC
>TRBJ2-2|many|TRBD1|TRBV23-1
CASKTGGTGELFF
TGCGCCAGCAAGACAGGGGGCACCGGGGAGCTGTTTTTT
>TRBJ2-5|few|.|TRBV9
CASSVVGVGETQYF
TGTGCCAGCAGCGTAGTCGGGGTGGGAGAGACCCAGTACTTC
>TRBJ2-7|few|.|TRBV18
CASSPPEGRDEQYF
TGTGCCAGCTCACCACCTGAGGGGAGAGACGAGCAGTACTTC
>TRBJ1-2|.|.|TRBV28
CASNRASYGYTF
TGTGCCAGCAACCGTGCTAGCTATGGCTACACCTTC
>TRBJ2-1|.|TRBD2|TRBV4-3
CASSRGGTSGNNEQFF
TGCGCCAGCAGCCGAGGCGGGACTAGCGGGAACAATGAGCAGTTCTTC
>TRBJ1-2|few|.|TRBV6-5
CASRRGEVGYTF
TGTGCCAGCCGGAGGGGTGAGGTTGGCTACACCTTC
>TRBJ2-7|few|.|TRBV9
CASSVAPNSYEQYF
TGTGCCAGCAGCGTAGCCCCCAACTCCTACGAGCAGTACTTC
>TRBJ2-1|few|TRBD2|TRBV19
CASSGRTSPGVPNEQFF
TGTGCCAGTAGTGGCAGGACTAGCCCCGGCGTTCCGAATGAGCAGTTCTTC
>TRBJ1-1|few|.|TRBV29-1
CSVAQQLMNTEAFF
TGCAGCGTTGCCCAACAGCTTATGAACACTGAAGCTTTCTTT
>TRBJ2-7|.|TRBD1|TRBV29-1
CSVGPGQSHGEQYF
TGCAGCGTTGGACCGGGACAGAGCCACGGCGAGCAGTACTTC
>TRBJ2-2|.|.|TRBV7-8
CASSLGQLRVLSGTGELFF
TGTGCCAGCAGCTTAGGTCAGCTAAGGGTTTTGTCGGGCACCGGGGAGCTGTTTTTT
>TRBJ1-4|few|.|TRBV7-9
CASSLGQLNEKLFF
TGTGCCAGCAGCTTAGGACAGCTAAATGAAAAACTGTTTTTT
>TRBJ2-7|few|TRBD2|TRBV4-3
CASSQEFPARTSGETYEQYF
TGCGCCAGCAGCCAAGAGTTTCCCGCGAGGACTAGCGGGGAAACCTACGAGCAGTACTTC
>TRBJ2-4|many|.|TRBV29-1
CSVEAGNIQYF
TGCAGCGTTGAGGCAGGGAACATTCAGTACTTC
>TRBJ2-3|many|.|TRBV29-1
CSVDSGGTEQYF
TGCAGCGTTGACTCTGGCGGGACGGAGCAGTATTTT
>TRBJ2-1|few|TRBD2|TRBV2
CASYTPIGLAGGPSYNEQFF
TGTGCCAGCTATACACCGATAGGACTAGCGGGAGGGCCGAGTTACAATGAGCAGTTCTTC
>TRBJ2-3|few|.|TRBV2
CASVRESTQYF
TGTGCCAGCGTCCGGGAGTCTACGCAGTATTTT
>TRBJ2-7|few|.|TRBV19
CASSIGQGSYEQYF
TGTGCCAGTAGTATTGGTCAGGGATCCTACGAGCAGTACTTC
>TRBJ1-4|.|.|TRBV5-1
CASRIGLGSEKLFF
TGCGCCAGCAGAATTGGACTCGGGAGTGAAAAACTGTTTTTT
>TRBJ2-5|few|.|TRBV7-9
CASSRWTASQETQYF
TGTGCCAGCAGCCGTTGGACAGCCAGCCAAGAGACCCAGTACTTC
>TRBJ2-5|few|TRBD1|TRBV4-3
CASSHGQGKGQETQYF
TGCGCCAGCAGCCACGGACAGGGGAAGGGTCAAGAGACCCAGTACTTC
>TRBJ2-7|few|TRBD2|TRBV10-3
CAISESMGLAGGLAYEQYF
TGTGCCATCAGTGAGTCAATGGGACTAGCGGGAGGTTTAGCCTACGAGCAGTACTTC
>TRBJ1-2|few|.|TRBV6-6
CASSYDLNYGYTF
TGTGCCAGCAGTTACGATCTCAACTATGGCTACACCTTC
>TRBJ2-3|.|.|TRBV6-5
CATRASGPPWDTQYF
TGTGCCACCCGCGCGTCCGGGCCGCCCTGGGATACGCAGTATTTT
>TRBJ2-2|few|.|TRBV5-1
CASSRRGSGNTGELFF
TGCGCCAGCAGCCGACGAGGTAGCGGAAACACCGGGGAGCTGTTTTTT
>TRBJ2-5|.|.|TRBV5-1
CASSVETGKETQYF
TGCGCCAGCAGCGTAGAAACAGGAAAGGAGACCCAGTACTTC
>TRBJ2-2|few|.|TRBV7-2
CASSLVRDGELFF
TGTGCCAGCAGCTTGGTGAGGGACGGGGAGCTGTTTTTT
>TRBJ2-2|.|TRBD2|TRBV27
CASSLAGRALTGELFF
TGTGCCAGCAGTTTAGCGGGGAGGGCGTTGACCGGGGAGCTGTTTTTT
>TRBJ2-1|few|.|TRBV7-2
CASSLWTLRGLDDEQFF
TGTGCCAGCAGCTTATGGACCCTTCGAGGGCTGGATGATGAGCAGTTCTTC
>TRBJ2-7|.|TRBD2|TRBV7-2
CASSLARDMAGGTYEQYF
TGTGCCAGCAGCTTAGCGCGTGATATGGCGGGAGGAACCTACGAGCAGTACTTC
>TRBJ2-5|few|TRBD2|TRBV4-3
CASSQEGYSGRAYGETQYF
TGCGCCAGCAGCCAAGAAGGATATAGCGGGAGGGCCTATGGGGAGACCCAGTACTTC
>TRBJ2-7|few|.|TRBV28
CASSRLTGTFPYEQYF
TGTGCCAGCAGTCGCCTCACAGGGACATTTCCCTACGAGCAGTACTTC
>TRBJ1-4|few|.|TRBV7-9
CASSSQGSAEKLFF
TGTGCCAGCAGCTCCCAAGGGTCGGCTGAAAAACTGTTTTTT
>TRBJ2-7|few|.|TRBV5-4
CASSLQGGLYEQYF
TGTGCCAGCAGCTTACAGGGTGGACTGTACGAGCAGTACTTC
>TRBJ2-7|few|.|TRBV5-6
CASSRTRGEQYF
TGTGCCAGCAGCCGAACGAGGGGCGAGCAGTACTTC
>TRBJ1-5|many|.|TRBV7-2
CASSLGQRQPQHF
TGTGCCAGCAGCTTGGGCCAACGCCAGCCCCAGCATTTT
>TRBJ2-7|many|.|TRBV7-2
CASSLASGGGYEQYF
TGTGCCAGCAGCTTAGCCAGCGGAGGGGGGTACGAGCAGTACTTC
>TRBJ2-7|few|.|TRBV25-1
CASRQFDRDKETYEQYF
TGTGCCAGCAGACAATTCGACCGGGACAAGGAAACCTACGAGCAGTACTTC
>TRBJ2-3|few|TRBD1|TRBV6-1
CASSERTGASTDTQYF
TGTGCCAGCAGTGAAAGGACAGGGGCTAGCACAGATACGCAGTATTTT
>TRBJ2-6|.|TRBD2|TRBV19
CASTPSGGAGANVLTF
TGTGCCAGTACCCCGAGTGGGGGGGCTGGGGCCAACGTCCTGACTTTC
>TRBJ2-1|few|TRBD2|TRBV9
CASSPYGRARDNEQFF
TGTGCCAGCAGCCCCTACGGGAGGGCCAGGGACAATGAGCAGTTCTTC